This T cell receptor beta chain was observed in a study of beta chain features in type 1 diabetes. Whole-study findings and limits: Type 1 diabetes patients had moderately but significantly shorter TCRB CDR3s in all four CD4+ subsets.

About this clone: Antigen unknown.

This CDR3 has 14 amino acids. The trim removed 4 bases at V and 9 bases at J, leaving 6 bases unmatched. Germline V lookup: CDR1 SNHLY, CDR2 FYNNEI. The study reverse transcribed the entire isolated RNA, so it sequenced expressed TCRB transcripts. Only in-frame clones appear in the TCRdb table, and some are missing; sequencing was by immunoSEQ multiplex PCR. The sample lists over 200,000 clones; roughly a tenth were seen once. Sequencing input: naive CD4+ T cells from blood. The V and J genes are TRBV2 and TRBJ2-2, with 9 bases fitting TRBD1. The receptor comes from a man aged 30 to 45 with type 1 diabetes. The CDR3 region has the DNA TGTGCCAGCAGTGCCGGGACAGGGATCCGGGAGCTGTTTTTT. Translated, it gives CASSAGTGIRELFF.